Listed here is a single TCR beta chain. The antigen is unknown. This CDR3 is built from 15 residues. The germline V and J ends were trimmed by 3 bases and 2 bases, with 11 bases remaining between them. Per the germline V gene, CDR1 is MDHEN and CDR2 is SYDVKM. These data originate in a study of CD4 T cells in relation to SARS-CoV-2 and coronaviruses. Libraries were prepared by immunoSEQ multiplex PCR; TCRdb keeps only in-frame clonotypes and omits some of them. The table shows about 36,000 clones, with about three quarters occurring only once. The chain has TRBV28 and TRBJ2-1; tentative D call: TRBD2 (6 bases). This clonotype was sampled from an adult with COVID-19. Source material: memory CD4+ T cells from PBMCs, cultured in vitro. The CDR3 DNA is TGTGCCAGCAGTTTCGGGGGAATTACCTACAATGAGCAGTTCTTC. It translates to CASSFGGITYNEQFF.